This T cell receptor beta chain was recovered during a study of blood T cell repertoires in COVID-19. Overall study: Collection of acute and convalescent COVID-19 samples took place in the United States, Italy and Spain.

Symptom resolution, clearance, or two negative PCRs marked the recovered donors of Cohort 3. V lost 5 bases, J lost 4 bases, and 7 bases lay in between. The V gene's germline CDR1 is SEHNR and CDR2 FQNEAQ (reference sequence). CDR3 length equals 12 residues. Repertoires were generated with immunoSEQ multiplex PCR, while TCRdb's copy carries only in-frame clones and drops some. Of under 200,000 clones listed, more than 75% are singletons. The sequenced sample was PBMCs or T cells enriched from blood (not recorded which). The J gene is TRBJ2-3, the V gene TRBV7-9, with D possibly TRBD2 on 5 matching bases. This TCR was sampled from a woman aged 50 to 65 who had recovered from COVID-19. Written as DNA, the CDR3 is TGTGCCAGCAGCCCGGGATCAGATACGCAGTATTTT. As protein: CASSPGSDTQYF.